This TCR beta chain originates from a study of blood T cell repertoires in COVID-19. In the study overall: Samples representing acute and convalescent COVID-19 were sourced from the United States, Italy and Spain.

How the authors handled the data: By means of reference gene primer amplification, nucleated cell counts were estimated. Assay used: immunoSEQ multiplex PCR; TCRdb lists only in-frame clones, some missing. The V and J calls and clone size were taken over from that table, and D and trimming were inferred from the DNA. The sample holds around 220,000 clones, 80% to 85% seen once. All enrollees were roughly 18 to 89 years old and from fewer than 30 US areas. Donors were grouped by their self-reported clinical history. Germline V gene lookup returns CDR1 SGHRS and CDR2 YFSETQ. The CDR3 is made up of 16 amino acids. Trimming removed 4 bases at V and 3 bases at J, with 19 bases between.

This receptor was obtained from a woman aged 40 to 55 who had recovered from COVID-19. This chain connects TRBV5-1 to TRBJ2-5; a possible D gene is TRBD2 (6 bases). The source material was PBMCs or T cells enriched from blood (not recorded which). The CDR3 loop reads CASSLDGRGAEETQYF. The DNA of the CDR3 is TGCGCCAGCAGCCTCGACGGGAGAGGTGCAGAAGAGACCCAGTACTTC.